This entry lists 9 T cell receptor beta chains sequenced from one sample in a study of CD8 T cells in Susac syndrome. Random hexamers served to reverse transcribe roughly 0.45 to 1 ug RNA. MiXCR, run by TCRdb on the immunoSEQ multiplex PCR reads, gives a single entry per CDR3 protein. Of just over 150,000 distinct CDR3 sequences listed, over 95% are singletons. The sequenced sample consisted of CD8+ T cells from PBMCs. These receptors all stem from a human donor with multiple sclerosis.

The chain recombines TRBV20-1 with TRBJ2-7; TRBD1 matches 8 bases. In germline, CDR1 is DFQATT, CDR2 SNEGSKA (reference sequence). The CDR3 extends over 14 amino acids. The junction had 8 bases not matched to a gene; V was cut back by 4 bases and J by 3 bases. For the CDR3, the DNA is TGCAGTGCTAAAGACAGGGGACCTAACTACGAGCAGTACTTC. Encoded protein: CSAKDRGPNYEQYF.

V usage is TRBV12-3 or TRBV12-4 and J usage is TRBJ2-2; D possibly corresponds to TRBD1 (6 bases). The V gene lost 11 bases and the J gene lost 6 bases, with 10 bases spanning the gap. CDR3 length equals 11 residues. CDR3 amino acids: CAAQGPGELFF. The CDR3 coding sequence is TGTGCCGCACAGGGTCCCGGGGAGCTGTTTTTT.

The V and J genes are TRBV7-9 and TRBJ1-1; D might be TRBD1 (6 bases). Trimming removed 5 bases from V and 2 bases from J, with 18 bases in between. CDR1 SEHNR and CDR2 FQNEAQ come from the germline V gene (reference sequence). This CDR3 has 16 residues. CDR3 nucleotides: TGTGCCAGCAGCCCCTGGTACAAACAGGGAAACACTGAAGCTTTCTTT. Its translation is CASSPWYKQGNTEAFF.

V usage is TRBV12-3 or TRBV12-4 and J usage is TRBJ2-7, with TRBD1 identical over 8 bases. The V and J ends lost 1 base and 5 bases, in that order; junction bases with no gene match: 4. The CDR3 spans 14 residues. CDR3 nucleotides: TGTGCCAGCAGTTTAGGACAGGGGAAGAACGAGCAGTACTTC. This codes for CASSLGQGKNEQYF.

The V and J genes are TRBV30 and TRBJ2-1; TRBD2 matches at 15 bases. The CDR3 sequence is 15 residues long. The V segment lost 5 bases and the J segment 10 bases; nucleotides outside the gene matches: 9. CDR1 GTSNPN and CDR2 SVGIG come from the germline V gene (reference sequence). This CDR3 reads CAWEPGLAGGFEQFF. CDR3 bases: TGTGCCTGGGAGCCTGGACTAGCGGGGGGGTTCGAGCAGTTCTTC. Based on the CDR3 plus reference TRBV30 and TRBJ2-1, the full variable domain is SQTIHQWPATLVQPVGSPLSLECTVEGTSNPNLYWYRQAAGRGLQLLFYSVGIGQISSEVPQNLSASRPQDRQFILSSKKLLLSDSGFYLCAWEPGLAGGFEQFFGPGTRLTVL.

This chain joins TRBV7-2 and TRBJ2-3; the D gene is possibly TRBD2 (7 bases). Germline CDR1 reads SGHTA; CDR2 reads FQGNSA. V was shortened by 1 base and J by 2 bases, with 13 bases between the two germline ends. CDR3 length: 16 amino acids. Here the CDR3 DNA reads TGTGCCAGCAGCTTAGTTGCGGGGGCCACCACAGATACGCAGTATTTT. This encodes CASSLVAGATTDTQYF.

This rearrangement joins TRBV14 to TRBJ1-1; D is unclear. Germline V lookup: CDR1 SGHDN, CDR2 FVKESK. The V and J ends lost 2 bases and 5 bases respectively, with 15 bases between them. The CDR3 contains 15 residues. CDR3 sequence: CASSQLRMEWTEAFF. CDR3 nucleotides: TGTGCCAGCAGCCAACTTAGGATGGAGTGGACTGAAGCTTTCTTT. The full variable domain, its missing parts supplied by reference TRBV14 and TRBJ1-1, is EAGVTQFPSHSVIEKGQTVTLRCDPISGHDNLYWYRRVMGKEIKFLLHFVKESKQDESGMPNNRFLAERTGGTYSTLKVQPAELEDSGVYFCASSQLRMEWTEAFFGQGTRLTVV.

V is TRBV29-1 and J is TRBJ1-1; unclear D gene. The germline V gene has CDR1 SQVTM and CDR2 ANQGSEA. CDR3 length equals 11 residues. V shed 7 bases and J shed 1 base, with 7 bases lying between them. The CDR3 DNA sequence: TGCAGCGGTTCGAAGAACACTGAAGCTTTCTTT. Translating gives CSGSKNTEAFF.

This chain links TRBV7-9 with TRBJ2-7; the D is unclear. Deletions cut 5 bases from V and 3 bases from J, with 14 bases between. Germline V gene lookup returns CDR1 SEHNR and CDR2 FQNEAQ (reference sequence). The CDR3 is made up of 14 amino acids. The CDR3 is CASSLLDGVYEQYV. The DNA for the CDR3 is TGTGCCAGCAGCCTACTCGACGGAGTCTACGAGCAGTACGTC.